This T cell receptor (beta chain) is drawn from a study of T cells in Graves' hyperthyroidism and ophthalmopathy. Authors of the study amplified TCR beta CDR3 regions from RNA transcripts. The HTBI primer set drove a first-round RT-PCR of the TCR CDR3. Each CDR3 protein gets one entry after TCRdb re-called the multiplex PCR reads with MiXCR. The repertoire has hundreds of thousands of distinct CDR3 sequences, approximately 14% of them found once; the top ten carry about a quarter. The sample holds many counts of this clonotype. Thyroid ultrasound, orbital computed tomography, clinical symptoms, and serum thyroxine and TRAb underpinned diagnoses. The sequencing input was blood. This receptor was identified in a woman younger than 30 with Graves' hyperthyroidism that later progressed to Graves' ophthalmopathy.

CDR3 bases: TGCAGTGCTACCAACATTCTAGCGGGGGAATCAGATACGCAGTATTTT. It codes for CSATNILAGESDTQYF. The chain carries TRBV20-1 and TRBJ2-3, with 10 bases identical to TRBD2. Germline trimming cut 4 bases from V and 4 bases from J; bases unmatched to any gene: 11. Germline V CDR1 and CDR2: DFQATT, SNEGSKA (reference sequence). CDR3 length: 16 amino acids.